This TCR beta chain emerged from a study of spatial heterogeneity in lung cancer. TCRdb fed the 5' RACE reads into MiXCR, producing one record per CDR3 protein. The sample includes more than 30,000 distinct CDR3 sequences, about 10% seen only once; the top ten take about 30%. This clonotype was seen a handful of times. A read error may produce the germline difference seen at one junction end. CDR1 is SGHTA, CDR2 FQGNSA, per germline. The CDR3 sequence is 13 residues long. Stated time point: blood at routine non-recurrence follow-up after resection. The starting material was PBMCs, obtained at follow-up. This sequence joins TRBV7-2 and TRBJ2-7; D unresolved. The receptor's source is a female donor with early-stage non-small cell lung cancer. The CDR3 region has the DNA TGTGCCAGCAGCTTAGTACAGAGCTACGACCAGTACTTC. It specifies CASSLVQSYDQYF.